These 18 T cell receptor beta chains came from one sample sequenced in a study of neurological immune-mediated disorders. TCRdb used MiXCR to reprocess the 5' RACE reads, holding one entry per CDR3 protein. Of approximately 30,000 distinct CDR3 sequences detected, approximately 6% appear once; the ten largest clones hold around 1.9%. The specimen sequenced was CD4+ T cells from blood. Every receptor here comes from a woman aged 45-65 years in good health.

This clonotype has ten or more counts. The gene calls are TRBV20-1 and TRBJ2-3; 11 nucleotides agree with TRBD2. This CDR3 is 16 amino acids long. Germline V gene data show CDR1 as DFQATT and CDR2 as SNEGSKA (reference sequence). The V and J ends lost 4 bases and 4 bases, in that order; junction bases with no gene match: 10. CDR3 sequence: CSAMGLAGGGADTQYF. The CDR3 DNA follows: TGCAGTGCTATGGGATTAGCGGGAGGGGGAGCAGATACGCAGTATTTT.

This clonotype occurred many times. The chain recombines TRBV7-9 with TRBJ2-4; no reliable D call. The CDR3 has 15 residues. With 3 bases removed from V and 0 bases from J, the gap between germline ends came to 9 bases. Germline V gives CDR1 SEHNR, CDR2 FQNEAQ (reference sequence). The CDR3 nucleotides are TGTGCCAGCAGCTTGACATCCCTAGCCAAAAACATTCAGTACTTC. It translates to CASSLTSLAKNIQYF.

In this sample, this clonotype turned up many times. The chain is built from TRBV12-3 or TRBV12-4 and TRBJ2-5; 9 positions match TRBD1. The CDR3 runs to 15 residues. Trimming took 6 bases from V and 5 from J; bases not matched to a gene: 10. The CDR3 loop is CASSHGQGYEETQYF. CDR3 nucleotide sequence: TGTGCCAGCAGCCACGGACAGGGGTACGAGGAGACCCAGTACTTC.

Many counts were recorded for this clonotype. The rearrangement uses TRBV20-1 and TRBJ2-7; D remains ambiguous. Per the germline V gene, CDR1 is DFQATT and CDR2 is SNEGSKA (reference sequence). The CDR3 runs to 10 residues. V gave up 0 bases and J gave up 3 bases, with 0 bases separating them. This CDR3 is CSARDYEQYF. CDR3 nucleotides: TGCAGTGCTAGAGACTACGAGCAGTACTTC.

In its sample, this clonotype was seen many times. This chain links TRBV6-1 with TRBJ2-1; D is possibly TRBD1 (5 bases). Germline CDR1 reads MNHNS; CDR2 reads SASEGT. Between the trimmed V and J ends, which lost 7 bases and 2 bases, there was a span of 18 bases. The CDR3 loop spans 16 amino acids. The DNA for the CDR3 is TGTGCCAGCAATGCCCCCGCAGGGTACGCCTACAATGAGCAGTTCTTC. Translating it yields CASNAPAGYAYNEQFF.

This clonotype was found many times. The CDR3: CSARDRGYGYTF. The CDR3 nucleotides read TGCAGTGCCCGGGACAGGGGGTATGGCTACACCTTC. This chain links TRBV20-1 with TRBJ1-2; 11 positions match TRBD1. In germline, CDR1 is DFQATT, CDR2 SNEGSKA (reference sequence). This CDR3 spans 12 amino acids. Trimming cost V 6 bases and J 5 bases; bases outside gene matches: 2.

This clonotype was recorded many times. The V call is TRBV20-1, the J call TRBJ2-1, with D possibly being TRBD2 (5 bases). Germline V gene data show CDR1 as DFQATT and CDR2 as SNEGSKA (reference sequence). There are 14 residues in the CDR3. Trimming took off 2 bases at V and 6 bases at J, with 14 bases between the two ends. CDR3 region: CSARYPAGVNEQFF. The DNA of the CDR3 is TGCAGTGCTAGATACCCCGCCGGGGTCAATGAGCAGTTCTTC.

Written as DNA, the CDR3 is TGTGCCAGCAGCCCAGGGACAGGGGCCCGATCGCAGTTCTTC. Residues: CASSPGTGARSQFF. The chain combines TRBV11-1 with TRBJ2-1; 10 nucleotides agree with TRBD1. The V segment lost 5 bases and the J segment 12 bases; nucleotides outside the gene matches: 10. The CDR3 spans 14 residues. The germline gives CDR1 SGHAT, CDR2 FQDESV (reference sequence).

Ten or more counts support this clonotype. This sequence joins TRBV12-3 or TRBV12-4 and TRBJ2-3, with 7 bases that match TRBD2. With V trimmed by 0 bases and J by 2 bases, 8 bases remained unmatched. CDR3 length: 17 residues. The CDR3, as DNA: TGTGCCAGCAGTTTAGCGCTTGCGGCGGGAGTCACAGATACGCAGTATTTT. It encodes CASSLALAAGVTDTQYF.

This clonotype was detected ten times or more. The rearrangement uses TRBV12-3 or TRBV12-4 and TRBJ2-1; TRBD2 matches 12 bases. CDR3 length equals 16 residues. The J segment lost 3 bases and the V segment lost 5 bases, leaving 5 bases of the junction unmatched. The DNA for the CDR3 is TGTGCCAGCAGTCCCGGGACTAGCGGGTTCTACAATGAGCAGTTCTTC. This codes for CASSPGTSGFYNEQFF.

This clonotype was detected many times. CDR3 sequence reads: CSAISRGAATGELFF. The CDR3 DNA is TGCAGTGCTATTAGCCGGGGGGCGGCCACCGGGGAGCTGTTTTTT. The rearrangement uses TRBV20-1 and TRBJ2-2, with D maybe TRBD2 (7 bases). The germline V gene has CDR1 DFQATT and CDR2 SNEGSKA (reference sequence). Trimming removed 4 bases from V and 4 bases from J, with 16 bases in between. The CDR3 runs to 15 residues.

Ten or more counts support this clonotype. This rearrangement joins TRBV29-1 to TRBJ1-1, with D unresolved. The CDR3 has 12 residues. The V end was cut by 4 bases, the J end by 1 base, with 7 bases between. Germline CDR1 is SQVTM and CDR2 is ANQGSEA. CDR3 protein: CSVVAANTEAFF. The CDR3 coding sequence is TGCAGCGTTGTTGCGGCGAACACTGAAGCTTTCTTT.

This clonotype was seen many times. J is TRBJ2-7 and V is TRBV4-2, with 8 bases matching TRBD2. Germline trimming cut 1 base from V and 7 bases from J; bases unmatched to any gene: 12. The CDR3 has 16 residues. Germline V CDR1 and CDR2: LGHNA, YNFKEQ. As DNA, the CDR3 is TGTGCCAGCAGCCAAGTGGCCGGGGGGGCAACTACAGAGCAGTACTTC. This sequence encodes CASSQVAGGATTEQYF.

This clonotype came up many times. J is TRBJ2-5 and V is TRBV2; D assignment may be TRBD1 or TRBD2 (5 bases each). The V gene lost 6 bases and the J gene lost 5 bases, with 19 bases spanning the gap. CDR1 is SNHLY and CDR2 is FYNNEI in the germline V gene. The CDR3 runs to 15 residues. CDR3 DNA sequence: TGTGCCAGCAGATCGAGGGGATATCAGATGGAGACCCAGTACTTC. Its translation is CASRSRGYQMETQYF.

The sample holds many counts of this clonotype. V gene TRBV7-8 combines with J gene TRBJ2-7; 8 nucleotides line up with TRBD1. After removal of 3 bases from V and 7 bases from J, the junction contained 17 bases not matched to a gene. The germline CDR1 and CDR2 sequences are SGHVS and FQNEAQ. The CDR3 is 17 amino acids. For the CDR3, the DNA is TGTGCCAGCAGCTTGGGGGGTTCGACGGGACAGGTCCTTGAGCAGTACTTC. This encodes CASSLGGSTGQVLEQYF.

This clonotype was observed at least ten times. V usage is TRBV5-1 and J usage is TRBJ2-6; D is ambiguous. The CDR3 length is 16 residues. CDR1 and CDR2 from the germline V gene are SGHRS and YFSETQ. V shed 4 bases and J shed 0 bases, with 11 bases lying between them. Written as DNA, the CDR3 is TGCGCCAGCAGCGACGGACGGAACTCTGGGGCCAACGTCCTGACTTTC. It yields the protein CASSDGRNSGANVLTF.

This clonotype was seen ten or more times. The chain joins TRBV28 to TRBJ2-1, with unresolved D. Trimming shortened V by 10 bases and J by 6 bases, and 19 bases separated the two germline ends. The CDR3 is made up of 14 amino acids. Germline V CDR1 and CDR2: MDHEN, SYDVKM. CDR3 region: CATPSASRGNEQFF. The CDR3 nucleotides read TGTGCCACCCCATCGGCCTCCCGAGGCAATGAGCAGTTCTTC.

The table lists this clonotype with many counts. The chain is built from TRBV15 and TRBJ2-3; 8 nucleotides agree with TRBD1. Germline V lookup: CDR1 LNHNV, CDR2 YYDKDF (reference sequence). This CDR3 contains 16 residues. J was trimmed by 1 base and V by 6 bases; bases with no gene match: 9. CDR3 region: CATSQEQGARTDTQYF. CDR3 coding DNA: TGTGCCACCAGTCAGGAGCAGGGGGCTCGCACAGATACGCAGTATTTT.